This T cell receptor (beta chain) was profiled in a study of blood T cell repertoires in COVID-19. The wider study: Samples representing acute and convalescent COVID-19 were sourced from the United States, Italy and Spain. From T cells, B-cell-depleted T cells, or PBMCs came the material, which was cDNA or gDNA.

The CDR3 is 15 amino acids. CDR1 and CDR2 from the germline V gene are SGHDT and YYEEEE. Trimming took 2 bases from V and 4 from J; bases not matched to a gene: 2. Per the original data handling: From reference gene primer amplification, estimates of nucleated cell counts were derived. Some clones are missing from TCRdb's copy, which holds only in-frame ones; the method was immunoSEQ multiplex PCR. V and J calls and clone size come straight from that table; D and trimming were deduced from the DNA. The sample consists of 250,000 to 350,000 clones, about 85% of them appearing once. Sequencing was done on a sample of peripheral blood. V and J are TRBV5-6 and TRBJ2-1; TRBD2 agrees at 11 bases. This clonotype originated in a woman aged 45-65 years who had recovered from COVID-19. The CDR3 reads CASSLLAGVYNEQFF. DNA for the CDR3: TGTGCCAGCAGCTTACTAGCGGGGGTTTACAATGAGCAGTTCTTC. The full variable domain, completed using reference TRBV5-6 and TRBJ2-1, is DAGVTQSPTHLIKTRGQQVTLRCSPKSGHDTVSWYQQALGQGPQFIFQYYEEEERQRGNFPDRFSGHQFPNYSSELNVNALLLGDSALYLCASSLLAGVYNEQFFGPGTRLTVL.